These 18 T cell receptor beta chains were all obtained from the same sample, sequenced in a study of long-term antiretroviral therapy in people with HIV. At survey level, the immunoSEQ assay was run in its v3.0 version. Using immunoSEQ multiplex PCR, the repertoire was profiled, and TCRdb retains in-frame clones only, with some absent. The table has 20,000 to 30,000 clones, 80% to 85% seen once; the top ten hold roughly a quarter. The sample was unsorted PBMCs, taken 0.4 years after starting antiretroviral therapy. These receptors were collected from a man aged 45-60 years with HIV.

The chain recombines TRBV7-2 with TRBJ2-3, with 7 bases lining up with TRBD2. This CDR3 is built from 14 residues. Trimming removed 5 bases from V and 4 bases from J; junction bases left unmatched: 6. The V gene's germline CDR1 is SGHTA and CDR2 FQGNSA. CDR3 sequence (DNA): TGTGCCAGCAGCCTGGCTAGCGGTCCAGATACGCAGTATTTT. This encodes CASSLASGPDTQYF.

The V and J genes are TRBV4-1 and TRBJ1-1, with unresolved D. CDR3 length: 14 amino acids. Between the trimmed V and J ends, which lost 5 bases and 0 bases, there was a span of 10 bases. Germline assignment: CDR1 MGHRA and CDR2 YSYEKL. In DNA, the CDR3 is TGCGCCAGCAGCGGCTGGGGAGTGAACACTGAAGCTTTCTTT. Its protein is CASSGWGVNTEAFF.

This chain links TRBV6-5 with TRBJ1-5; 10 positions match TRBD1. The trim removed 2 bases at V and 4 bases at J, leaving 2 bases unmatched. The germline gives CDR1 MNHEY, CDR2 SVGAGI. The CDR3 has 15 residues. The CDR3 reads CASSYDRGQNQPQHF. Here the CDR3 DNA reads TGTGCCAGCAGTTACGACAGGGGGCAGAATCAGCCCCAGCATTTT.

The CDR3 sequence: CASSPDRGRLSSGANVLTF. CDR3 nucleotide sequence: TGTGCCAGCAGCCCGGACAGGGGACGATTAAGCTCTGGGGCCAACGTCCTGACTTTC. V and J are TRBV16 and TRBJ2-6, with 9 bases aligning to TRBD1. Germline values: CDR1 KGHSY, CDR2 FQNENV. The CDR3 extends over 19 amino acids. Trimming removed 4 bases from V and 0 bases from J; junction bases left unmatched: 10.

The chain is built from TRBV6-6 and TRBJ2-1; 8 bases fit TRBD1. The CDR3 contains 15 residues. V shed 7 bases and J 15 bases; nucleotides not matched to a gene: 20. Per germline, CDR1 MNHNY and CDR2 SVGAGI (reference sequence). CDR3 nucleotide sequence: TGTGCCAGCACCGCAAGCTGGGACAGGTCGCCCAGGCGGTTCTTC. Its translation: CASTASWDRSPRRFF.

The chain uses TRBV5-4 and TRBJ2-2; 9 nucleotides line up with TRBD1. This CDR3 comprises 13 residues. Germline V gene lookup returns CDR1 SGHNT and CDR2 YYREEE (reference sequence). The ends lost 4 bases at V and 6 bases at J; junction bases unmatched: 1. The CDR3 loop is CASSRDRAGELFF. The CDR3 DNA is TGTGCCAGCAGCCGGGACAGGGCCGGGGAGCTGTTTTTT.

CDR3 amino acids: CASSFSGNSNYGYTF. The CDR3 region has the DNA TGCGCCAGCAGCTTTTCCGGGAATTCAAACTATGGCTACACCTTC. The chain uses TRBV5-1 and TRBJ1-2; D call uncertain. The V end lost 2 bases, the J end lost 2 bases, and 13 bases lay between the germline ends. The CDR3 covers 15 residues. In germline, CDR1 is SGHRS, CDR2 YFSETQ. Filled out from reference TRBV5-1 and TRBJ1-2, the complete variable domain reads KAGVTQTPRYLIKTRGQQVTLSCSPISGHRSVSWYQQTPGQGLQFLFEYFSETQRNKGNFPGRFSGRQFSNSRSEMNVSTLELGDSALYLCASSFSGNSNYGYTFGSGTRLTVV.

The V call is TRBV28, the J call TRBJ2-7, with D uncertain. V was cut by 4 bases and J by 3 bases, with 13 bases left in between. The CDR3 is 14 residues long. Germline V gives CDR1 MDHEN, CDR2 SYDVKM. CDR3 sequence reads: CASSSSRVLYEQYF. For the CDR3, the DNA is TGTGCCAGCAGTTCAAGCCGGGTCCTCTACGAGCAGTACTTC.

The CDR3: CASSQAQGAYGYTF. DNA for the CDR3: TGCGCCAGCAGCCAAGCGCAGGGAGCCTATGGCTACACCTTC. The rearrangement links TRBV4-1 to TRBJ1-2, with D tentatively TRBD1 (5 bases). Germline V gene lookup returns CDR1 MGHRA and CDR2 YSYEKL. Between the trimmed V and J ends, which lost 1 base and 4 bases, there was a span of 10 bases. This CDR3 has 14 amino acids.

This clone was seen only a few times. The J gene is TRBJ1-2, the V gene TRBV6-1; D uncertain. Germline CDR1 MNHNS, CDR2 SASEGT. The V gene lost 4 bases and the J gene lost 4 bases, with 10 bases spanning the gap. There are 13 residues in the CDR3. CDR3 nucleotide sequence: TGTGCCAGCAGTGTGGGAGGCATCTATGGCTACACCTTC. Amino acid sequence: CASSVGGIYGYTF.

This clone was counted between two and nine times. V and J are TRBV30 and TRBJ2-2; 9 bases fit TRBD2. With V trimmed by 1 base and J by 7 bases, 16 bases remained unmatched. The germline V gene encodes CDR1 GTSNPN and CDR2 SVGIG (reference sequence). The CDR3 runs 18 residues. The CDR3 region has the DNA TGTGCCTGGAGTGAGATGGGTAGCGGGGGCCTCGCCGGCGGGGAGCTGTTTTTT. It specifies CAWSEMGSGGLAGGELFF.

The rearrangement links TRBV18 to TRBJ2-1; 8 bases line up with TRBD2. The CDR3 has 16 amino acids. V lost 4 bases, J lost 3 bases, and 8 bases stayed unmatched. Germline V CDR1 and CDR2: KGHSH, LQKENI. Written as DNA, the CDR3 is TGTGCCAGCTCACATACAGCGGGGGCTGACTACAATGAGCAGTTCTTC. Its translation: CASSHTAGADYNEQFF.

The chain has TRBV19 and TRBJ2-1; D may be TRBD2 (5 bases). Trimming took off 1 base at V and 5 bases at J, with 21 bases between the two ends. This CDR3 contains 18 residues. Germline V gene sequence: CDR1 LNHDA, CDR2 SQIVND (reference sequence). CDR3 amino acids: CASSIVGIGSGSHNEQFF. The CDR3 coding sequence is TGTGCCAGTAGTATAGTCGGAATCGGCTCGGGGTCTCACAATGAGCAGTTCTTC. The full variable domain, with the rest looked up from reference TRBV19 and TRBJ2-1, is DGGITQSPKYLFRKEGQNVTLSCEQNLNHDAMYWYRQDPGQGLRLIYYSQIVNDFQKGDIAEGYSVSREKKESFPLTVTSAQKNPTAFYLCASSIVGIGSGSHNEQFFGPGTRLTVL.

The V gene is TRBV19, the J gene TRBJ1-3; no reliable D call. V gave up 5 bases and J gave up 3 bases, with 11 bases separating them. Germline assignment: CDR1 LNHDA and CDR2 SQIVND (reference sequence). The CDR3 sequence is 14 residues long. The DNA for the CDR3 is TGTGCCAGTAGTCTTCTGGCCCTTGGAAACACCATATATTTT. As protein: CASSLLALGNTIYF.

The chain couples TRBV6-6 to TRBJ1-2; tentatively, D is TRBD1 (6 bases). The CDR3 length is 14 residues. Germline CDR1 MNHNY, CDR2 SVGAGI (reference sequence). Trimming took 11 bases from V and 0 from J, leaving 16 bases between them. The CDR3 region is CAGRTGNPNYGYTF. In nucleotides, the CDR3 is TGTGCCGGAAGAACAGGGAACCCTAACTATGGCTACACCTTC.

The rearrangement joins TRBV9 to TRBJ2-7; D is uncertain. Trimming stripped 3 bases from V and 0 bases from J, with 10 bases between. The V gene's germline CDR1 is SGDLS and CDR2 YYNGEE. This CDR3 has 14 residues. The CDR3 coding sequence is TGTGCCAGCAGCGCCTTCGACGGCTCCTACGAGCAGTACTTC. It is translated as CASSAFDGSYEQYF.

The chain couples TRBV5-1 to TRBJ2-7, with D unclear. This CDR3 has 13 amino acids. Germline V gives CDR1 SGHRS, CDR2 YFSETQ. V gave up 1 base and J gave up 3 bases, with 8 bases separating them. The CDR3: CASSLNGYYEQYF. The CDR3 DNA reads as TGCGCCAGCAGCTTGAACGGATACTACGAGCAGTACTTC.

This clone was observed a handful of times. The chain uses TRBV5-8 and TRBJ2-7; D may be TRBD1 (6 bases). The CDR3 runs 15 residues. Trimming removed 4 bases from V and 0 bases from J, with 14 bases in between. Looked up from germline, CDR1 is SGHTS and CDR2 is YDEGEE. CDR3 in amino acids: CASSPHRVNSYEQYF. CDR3 DNA: TGTGCCAGCAGCCCCCACAGGGTCAACTCCTACGAGCAGTACTTC.